This section outlines one T cell receptor (beta chain) sequence together with its context. This clone was detected once. There is no known antigen for this receptor. The record has no base qualities; no much larger clone is one base away. This sample stems from a study of OX40 agonist ivuxolimab in advanced cancers. Context from the whole study: Ivuxolimab was a fully human IgG2 agonistic monoclonal antibody targeting the costimulatory receptor OX40 (CD134). Intravenous ivuxolimab was administered to patients every 2 weeks at six dose levels: 0.01, 0.1, 0.3, 1.5, 3 and 10 mg/kg. Of the approximately 50 patients in dose escalation, 19 had hepatocellular carcinoma, about 15 had melanoma, 9 had renal cell carcinoma and 9 had head and neck cancer. In the dose-escalation cohort, roughly four fifths of patients were male, and the mean age was around 60 years, with a range of roughly 23 to 85. Prior anti-PD-1, anti-PD-L1 or anti-CTLA-4 therapy was permitted, and checkpoint inhibitors had been received by roughly 40% of dose-escalation patients. Partial responses were achieved by three dose-escalation patients, of whom one had hepatocellular carcinoma and two had cutaneous melanoma. The purpose of peripheral TCRbeta sequencing was to test whether ivuxolimab changed TCR sequence diversity and led to clonal T-cell expansion. The paper reports the monotherapy dose-escalation portion (N of about 47 patients) of the phase I ivuxolimab trial.

Patients with a history of autoimmune disease or receiving systemic immunosuppression were excluded from the trial. Peripheral blood for TCR sequencing was collected from all dose cohorts at baseline, on cycle 4 day 1, and on cycle 7 day 1. Samples were obtained from an open-label, multicenter, first-in-human phase I dose-escalation trial of ivuxolimab. Adults with locally advanced or metastatic melanoma, renal cell carcinoma, hepatocellular carcinoma or head and neck squamous cell carcinoma were enrolled in the trial. Before TCR sequencing, CD4+ and CD8+ T cells were separately sorted from peripheral blood. The CDR3 spans 16 residues, from the cysteine through the phenylalanine. Only CDR3 DNA is held: 48 bases, read in frame from base 1. For this chain, trimming is 6 bases at the V end and 5 bases at the J end, and the number of junction bases without a gene match is 9. CDR1 and CDR2, looked up from the germline V gene (reference sequence), are SGHNT and YYREEE.

Genomic DNA was isolated from the sorted cells so that the TCRbeta CDR3 region could be sequenced. The immunoSEQ Assay was used to sequence the TCRbeta CDR3 regions. The table was pulled from immuneACCESS by TCRdb, which kept in-frame rearrangements only. Such tables lose some clones; where checked, under half of the loss comes from unresolved V genes, and the rest has no known cause. The sample table contains tens of thousands of clones; only one count was recorded for about 76% of them. The biggest ten clones account for over 1.1% of the sample. What the authors observed across the whole study: After ivuxolimab, expanded clones were on average more numerous among CD8+ T cells than among CD4+ T cells. Low levels of normalized T-cell clonal expansion were also seen in some nonresponding patients. At doses of 0.1 to 3.0 mg/kg, clonal expansion of both CD4+ and CD8+ T cells in blood was seen between baseline and week 6. Partial responders in the 0.1-3.0 mg/kg groups had among the lowest normalized peripheral clonal expansion, especially among CD8+ T cells. Antigen specificity was not determined for the clonally expanded peripheral T cells.

The rearrangement combines TRBV5-4 with TRBJ1-6, with 9 junctional bases fitting TRBD1. The clonotype comes from an adult with an advanced solid tumor such as melanoma, head and neck, liver or kidney cancer. Material: CD4+ or CD8+ T cells sorted from blood, obtained in a trial of the OX40 agonist ivuxolimab. The DNA sequence is as follows: TGTGCCAGCACCCTGGGGGGGACAGGGAATAATTCACCCCTCCACTTT. The resulting protein is CASTLGGTGNNSPLHF.